This TCR beta chain is from a study of blood T cell repertoires in COVID-19. Looking at the study overall: PBMCs, B-cell-depleted T cells, or T cells provided the cDNA or gDNA that made up the material.

The length of the CDR3 is 15 residues. V lost 4 bases to trimming and J lost 2 bases; unmatched junction nucleotides: 4. Germline CDR1 SGDLS, CDR2 YYNGEE. The protocol was immunoSEQ multiplex PCR, while the TCRdb copy is restricted to in-frame clones and leaves out a portion. The sample yields about 320,000 clones, around 85% seen once. The V gene is TRBV9, the J gene TRBJ2-3; the match to TRBD2 covers 10 bases. The TCR was taken from a young woman who had been exposed to COVID-19. Input material: PBMCs or T cells enriched from blood (not recorded which). In DNA, the CDR3 is TGTGCCAGCAGCCCCACTAGCGGGGCCACAGATACGCAGTATTTT. The encoded protein is CASSPTSGATDTQYF.